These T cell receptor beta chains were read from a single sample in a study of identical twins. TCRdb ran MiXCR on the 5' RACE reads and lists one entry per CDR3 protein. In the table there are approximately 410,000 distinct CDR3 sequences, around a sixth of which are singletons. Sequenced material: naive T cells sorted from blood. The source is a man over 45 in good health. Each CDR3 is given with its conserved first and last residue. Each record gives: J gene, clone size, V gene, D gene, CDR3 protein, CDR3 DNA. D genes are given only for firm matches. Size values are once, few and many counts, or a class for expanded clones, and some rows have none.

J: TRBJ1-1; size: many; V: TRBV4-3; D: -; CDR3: CASSQAGRTEAFF; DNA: TGCGCCAGCAGCCAGGCAGGGAGGACTGAAGCTTTCTTT
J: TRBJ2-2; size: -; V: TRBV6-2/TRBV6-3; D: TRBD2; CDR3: CASSYLPGTSGGRTGELFF; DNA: TGTGCCAGCAGTTACTTACCCGGGACTAGCGGGGGGCGAACCGGGGAGCTGTTTTTT
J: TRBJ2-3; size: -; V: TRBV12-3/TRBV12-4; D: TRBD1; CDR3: CASNSRGRTGQNTQYF; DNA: TGTGCCAGCAACTCTAGGGGTAGGACAGGGCAAAATACGCAGTATTTT
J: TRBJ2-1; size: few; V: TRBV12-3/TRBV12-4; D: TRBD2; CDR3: CASRTGTSGTWQFF; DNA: TGTGCCAGCAGAACCGGGACTAGCGGGACCTGGCAGTTCTTC
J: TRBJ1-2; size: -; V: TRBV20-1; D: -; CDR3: CSARALERGYTF; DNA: TGCAGTGCTAGGGCCCTGGAGCGCGGCTACACCTTC
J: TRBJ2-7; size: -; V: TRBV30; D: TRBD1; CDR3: CAWSRTGPEQYF; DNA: TGTGCCTGGAGTCGGACAGGGCCCGAGCAGTACTTC
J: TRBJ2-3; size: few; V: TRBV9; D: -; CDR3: CASSVGGGRTDTQYF; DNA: TGTGCCAGCAGCGTAGGCGGGGGCCGCACAGATACGCAGTATTTT
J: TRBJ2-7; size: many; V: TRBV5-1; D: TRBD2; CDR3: CASTLDLADHYEQYF; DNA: TGCGCCAGCACCCTAGACCTAGCGGACCACTACGAGCAGTACTTC
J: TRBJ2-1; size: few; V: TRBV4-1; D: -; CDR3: CASSQDLTLYNEQFF; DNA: TGCGCCAGCAGCCAAGATCTGACTCTATACAATGAGCAGTTCTTC
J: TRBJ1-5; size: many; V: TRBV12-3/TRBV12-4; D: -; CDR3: CASSPSGNQPQHF; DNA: TGTGCCAGCAGCCCATCGGGCAATCAGCCCCAGCATTTT
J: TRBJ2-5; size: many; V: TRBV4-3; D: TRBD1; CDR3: CASSQDGGDRVETQYF; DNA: TGCGCCAGCAGCCAAGATGGGGGGGACAGGGTTGAGACCCAGTACTTC
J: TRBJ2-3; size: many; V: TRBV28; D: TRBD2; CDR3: CASSRSSGRAHDTQYF; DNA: TGTGCCAGCAGCCGATCTAGCGGGAGGGCCCACGATACGCAGTATTTT
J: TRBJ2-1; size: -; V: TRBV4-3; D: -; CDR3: CASSQDWVSDSYNEQFF; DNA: TGCGCCAGCAGCCAAGATTGGGTGAGCGACAGTTACAATGAGCAGTTCTTC
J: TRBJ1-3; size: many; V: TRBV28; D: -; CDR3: CASSFGRGTGNTIYF; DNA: TGTGCCAGCAGTTTTGGGAGGGGAACTGGAAACACCATATATTTT
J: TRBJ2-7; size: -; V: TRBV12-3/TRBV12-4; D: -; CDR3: CASSLRSGPFYEQYF; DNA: TGTGCCAGCAGCCTACGCTCCGGACCATTTTACGAGCAGTACTTC
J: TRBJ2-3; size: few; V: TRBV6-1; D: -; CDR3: CASSEWQGGTDTQYF; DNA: TGTGCCAGCAGTGAATGGCAGGGGGGGACAGATACGCAGTATTTT
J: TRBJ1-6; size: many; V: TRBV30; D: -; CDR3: CAWSVRGKAPLHF; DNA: TGTGCCTGGAGTGTAAGGGGGAAGGCACCCCTCCACTTT
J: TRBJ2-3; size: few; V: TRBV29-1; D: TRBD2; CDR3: CSVEVAGGTDTQYF; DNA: TGCAGCGTTGAAGTAGCGGGAGGGACAGATACGCAGTATTTT
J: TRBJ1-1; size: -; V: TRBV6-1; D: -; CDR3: CASSVRDANTEAFF; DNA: TGTGCCAGCAGTGTCCGGGACGCTAACACTGAAGCTTTCTTT
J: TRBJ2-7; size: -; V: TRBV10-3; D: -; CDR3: CAISESNPPGQTTYEQYF; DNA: TGTGCCATCAGTGAGTCGAATCCCCCAGGACAGACGACCTACGAGCAGTACTTC
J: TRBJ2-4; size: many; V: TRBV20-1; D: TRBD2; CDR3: CSAFIAGVPKNIQYF; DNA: TGCAGTGCTTTTATAGCGGGGGTGCCCAAAAACATTCAGTACTTC
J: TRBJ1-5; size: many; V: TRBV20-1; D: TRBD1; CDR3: CSAAGTDYSNQPQHF; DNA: TGCAGTGCTGCCGGGACAGATTATAGCAATCAGCCCCAGCATTTT
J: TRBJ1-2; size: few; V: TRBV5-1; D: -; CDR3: CASSLAGFNYGYTF; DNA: TGCGCCAGCAGCTTGGCCGGGTTCAACTATGGCTACACCTTC
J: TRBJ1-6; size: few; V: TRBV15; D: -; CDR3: CATSRDRKGGSPLHF; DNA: TGTGCCACCAGCAGAGATCGGAAGGGTGGCTCACCCCTCCACTTT
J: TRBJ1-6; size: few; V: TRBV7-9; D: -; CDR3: CASSAVGNSPLHF; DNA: TGTGCCAGCAGCGCCGTTGGTAATTCACCCCTCCACTTT
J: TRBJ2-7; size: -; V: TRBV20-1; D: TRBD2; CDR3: CSARAVGLAGSIDEQYF; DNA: TGCAGTGCTAGAGCCGTGGGACTAGCGGGTAGCATAGACGAGCAGTACTTC
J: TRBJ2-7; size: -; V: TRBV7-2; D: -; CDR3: CASSLAHRVSYEQYF; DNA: TGTGCCAGCAGCTTAGCCCACAGGGTCTCCTACGAGCAGTACTTC
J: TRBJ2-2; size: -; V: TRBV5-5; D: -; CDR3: CASSSQWAGELFF; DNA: TGTGCCAGCAGCTCCCAGTGGGCCGGGGAGCTGTTTTTT
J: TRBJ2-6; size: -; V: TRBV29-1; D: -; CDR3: CSMRDWANVLTF; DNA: TGCAGCATGCGGGACTGGGCCAACGTCCTGACTTTC
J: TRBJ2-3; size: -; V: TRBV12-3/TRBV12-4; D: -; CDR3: CASSFDFATQYF; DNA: TGTGCCAGCAGTTTCGATTTCGCTACGCAGTATTTT
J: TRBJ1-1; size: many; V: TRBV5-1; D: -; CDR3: CASTPNQHRNTEAFF; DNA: TGCGCCAGCACCCCTAACCAACATCGGAACACTGAAGCTTTCTTT
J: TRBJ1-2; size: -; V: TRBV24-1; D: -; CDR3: CATSDFTSDYGYTF; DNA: TGTGCCACCAGTGATTTCACCAGCGACTATGGCTACACCTTC
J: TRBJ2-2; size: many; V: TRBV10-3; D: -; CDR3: CAISESTGEHTGELFF; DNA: TGTGCCATCAGTGAGTCGACGGGGGAGCACACCGGGGAGCTGTTTTTT
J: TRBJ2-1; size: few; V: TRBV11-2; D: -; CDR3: CASSLGRHSYNEQFF; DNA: TGTGCCAGCAGCTTAGGGCGGCACTCCTACAATGAGCAGTTCTTC
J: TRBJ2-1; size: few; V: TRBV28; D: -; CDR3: CASSGTGGGTSYNEQFF; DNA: TGTGCCAGCAGTGGGACCGGGGGCGGAACGTCCTACAATGAGCAGTTCTTC
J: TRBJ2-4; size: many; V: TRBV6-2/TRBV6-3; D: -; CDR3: CASSGLPTGEKNIQYF; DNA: TGTGCCAGCAGTGGGCTCCCGACAGGCGAGAAAAACATTCAGTACTTC
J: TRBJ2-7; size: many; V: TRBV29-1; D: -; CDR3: CSGRDTAYEQYF; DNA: TGCAGCGGCCGGGACACAGCCTACGAGCAGTACTTC
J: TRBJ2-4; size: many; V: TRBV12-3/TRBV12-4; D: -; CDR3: CASSYGQQLAKNIQYF; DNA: TGTGCCAGCAGTTATGGACAACAGCTAGCCAAAAACATTCAGTACTTC
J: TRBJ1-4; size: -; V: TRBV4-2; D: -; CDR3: CASSQDGQINEKLFF; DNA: TGTGCCAGCAGCCAAGATGGGCAAATTAATGAAAAACTGTTTTTT
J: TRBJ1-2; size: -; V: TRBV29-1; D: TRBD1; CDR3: CSVYDTTGGLNYGYTF; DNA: TGCAGCGTTTATGACACGACAGGGGGCCTTAACTATGGCTACACCTTC
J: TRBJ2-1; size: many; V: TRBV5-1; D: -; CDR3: CASSLEADEQFF; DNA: TGCGCCAGCAGCTTGGAGGCAGACGAGCAGTTCTTC
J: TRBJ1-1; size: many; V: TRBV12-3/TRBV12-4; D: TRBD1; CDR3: CASRPGTGAPLNTEAFF; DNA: TGTGCCAGCAGACCCGGGACAGGGGCCCCTCTGAACACTGAAGCTTTCTTT
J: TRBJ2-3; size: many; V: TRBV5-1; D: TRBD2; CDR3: CASRLAGGPDTQYF; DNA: TGCGCCAGCAGACTAGCGGGGGGGCCGGATACGCAGTATTTT
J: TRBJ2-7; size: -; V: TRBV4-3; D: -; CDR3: CASSQDVPSSEQYF; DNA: TGCGCCAGCAGCCAAGATGTACCCAGCTCCGAGCAGTACTTC
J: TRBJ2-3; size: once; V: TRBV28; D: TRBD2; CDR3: CSSFPAGGPSDTQYF; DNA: TGTTCCAGTTTCCCAGCGGGGGGGCCTTCAGATACGCAGTATTTT
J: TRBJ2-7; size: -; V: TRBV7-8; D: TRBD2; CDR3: CASRLTGGLAGGYEQYF; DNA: TGTGCCAGCAGGTTAACAGGGGGCCTAGCGGGGGGCTACGAGCAGTACTTC
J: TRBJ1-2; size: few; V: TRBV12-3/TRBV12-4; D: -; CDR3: CASSANQGSGGYTF; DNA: TGTGCCAGCAGTGCCAACCAGGGTTCTGGAGGCTACACCTTC
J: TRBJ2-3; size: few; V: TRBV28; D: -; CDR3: CASSFVGITDTQYF; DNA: TGTGCCAGCAGTTTCGTGGGGATCACAGATACGCAGTATTTT
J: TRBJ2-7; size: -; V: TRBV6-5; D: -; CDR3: CASSYSIGLSSYEQYF; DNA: TGTGCCAGCAGTTACTCGATCGGCCTGAGCTCCTACGAGCAGTACTTC
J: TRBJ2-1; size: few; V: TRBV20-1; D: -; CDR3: CSARDLRAHEQFF; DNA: TGCAGTGCTAGAGATTTGAGAGCCCATGAGCAGTTCTTC
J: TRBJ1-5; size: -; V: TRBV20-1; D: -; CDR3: CSAQTGGGSNQPQHF; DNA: TGCAGTGCTCAGACCGGAGGGGGGAGCAATCAGCCCCAGCATTTT
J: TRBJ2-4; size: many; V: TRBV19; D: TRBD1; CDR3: CASSTGQGARGKNIQYF; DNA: TGTGCCAGTAGTACGGGACAGGGGGCGCGTGGCAAAAACATTCAGTACTTC
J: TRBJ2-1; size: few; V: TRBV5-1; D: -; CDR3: CASSLEGGHLRNEQFF; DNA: TGCGCCAGCAGCTTGGAAGGGGGGCACCTACGAAATGAGCAGTTCTTC